The next 32 T cell receptor beta chains were all read from a single sample in a study of T cell repertoires in cytomegalovirus infection. These TCRs are of unknown antigen specificity. TCRdb redid the calling of the reads with MiXCR, one entry per CDR3 protein. The table lists hundreds of thousands of distinct CDR3 sequences, approximately 31% of them singletons. Specimen: cultured CD8+ T cells from PBMCs, collected from culture after CMV antigen stimulation. Every receptor here comes from a human donor in good health (CMV status not recorded). Some clones in this sample may be carry-over from other donors' samples.

The rearrangement uses TRBV5-5 and TRBJ2-7; D is perhaps TRBD1 (5 bases). The germline CDR1 and CDR2 sequences are SGHKS and YYEKEE (reference sequence). With 0 bases removed from V and 3 bases from J, the gap between germline ends came to 13 bases. This CDR3 comprises 15 residues. The CDR3 DNA reads as TGTGCCAGCAGCTTGGACACAGGTTTCTTCTACGAGCAGTACTTC. Translated: CASSLDTGFFYEQYF. Variable domain in full (rest from reference TRBV5-5 and TRBJ2-7): DAGVTQSPTHLIKTRGQQVTLRCSPISGHKSVSWYQQVLGQGPQFIFQYYEKEERGRGNFPDRFSARQFPNYSSELNVNALLLGDSALYLCASSLDTGFFYEQYFGPGTRLTVT.

This clonotype came up many times. The chain couples TRBV7-8 to TRBJ2-5, with 7 bases aligning to TRBD1. CDR3 length: 14 amino acids. Germline V gene data show CDR1 as SGHVS and CDR2 as FQNEAQ. Losses at the gene ends were 5 bases for V and 2 bases for J; bases not matched to a gene: 5. The CDR3 nucleotides read TGTGCCAGCAGCCCCCGGGACAGTCAAGAGACCCAGTACTTC. This translates into CASSPRDSQETQYF.

This chain uses TRBV6-1 with TRBJ2-7; TRBD2 might be the D (5 bases). Germline V gene lookup returns CDR1 MNHNS and CDR2 SASEGT. The V and J ends lost 5 bases and 2 bases respectively, with 13 bases between them. The CDR3 runs to 14 residues. CDR3: CASSWGSGAYEQYF. CDR3 bases: TGTGCCAGCAGTTGGGGTTCCGGGGCCTACGAGCAGTACTTC.

J is TRBJ2-1 and V is TRBV12-3 or TRBV12-4; D remains ambiguous. The CDR3 covers 17 residues. V lost 1 base, J lost 0 bases, and 13 bases lay in between. The CDR3 region has the DNA TGTGCCAGCAGTTTAGTCTCTCTGGCGGCCTCCTACAATGAGCAGTTCTTC. This translates into CASSLVSLAASYNEQFF.

This chain links TRBV12-5 with TRBJ2-7; weak D call: TRBD1 (5 bases). Trimming removed 5 bases from V and 2 bases from J, with 13 bases in between. The CDR3 is 14 amino acids. Germline loops: CDR1 LGHNT, CDR2 FRNRAP. CDR3 loop: CASGPPDIAYEQYF. The CDR3 DNA reads TGTGCTAGTGGTCCACCGGACATTGCCTACGAGCAGTACTTC.

At least ten counts were recorded for this clonotype. V and J are TRBV6-6 and TRBJ2-2; D not certain. The CDR3 consists of 14 residues. Germline V CDR1 and CDR2: MNHNY, SVGAGI (reference sequence). V lost 6 bases to trimming and J lost 5 bases, with 13 bases between them. This CDR3 reads CASSPKATTGELFF. Here the CDR3 DNA reads TGTGCCAGCAGCCCAAAGGCAACTACCGGGGAGCTGTTTTTT.

In its sample, this clonotype was seen many times. This sequence joins TRBV2 and TRBJ1-5; 10 bases agree with TRBD1. V lost 6 bases to trimming and J lost 5 bases; unmatched junction nucleotides: 7. Germline V gene lookup returns CDR1 SNHLY and CDR2 FYNNEI. The CDR3 has 15 residues. The CDR3 loop reads CASSPRQGADQPQHF. In nucleotides, the CDR3 is TGTGCCAGCAGCCCAAGACAGGGGGCTGATCAGCCCCAGCATTTT.

The V call is TRBV5-6, the J call TRBJ1-2, with TRBD1 identical over 7 bases. Germline V lookup: CDR1 SGHDT, CDR2 YYEEEE. The CDR3 has 12 amino acids. Trimming at V came to 5 bases and at J to 10 bases, leaving 8 bases not matched to a gene. CDR3 sequence: CASRSGTVPYTF. As DNA, the CDR3 is TGTGCCAGCAGATCGGGGACAGTCCCCTACACCTTC.

CDR3 DNA sequence: TGTGCCAGTAACTTAGCCAGGGACCTTTCTAACTATGGCTACACCTTC. Its translation is CASNLARDLSNYGYTF. The rearrangement links TRBV7-8 to TRBJ1-2, with D maybe TRBD1 (5 bases). Per germline, CDR1 SGHVS and CDR2 FQNEAQ. This CDR3 region has 16 residues. V was clipped by 9 bases and J by 0 bases, with 20 bases between them.

This clonotype was seen only a few times. V usage is TRBV4-3 and J usage is TRBJ2-5; D not certain. V gave up 1 base and J gave up 2 bases, with 5 bases separating them. Germline lookup yields CDR1 LGHNA and CDR2 YSLEER. The CDR3 loop spans 13 amino acids. The CDR3, as DNA: TGCGCCAGCAGCCAAGTCAGACAAGAGACCCAGTACTTC. Translation gives CASSQVRQETQYF.

This CDR3 reads CASSPTGTQRSSYNEQFF. CDR3 sequence (DNA): TGTGCCAGCAGCCCTACCGGGACACAACGATCCTCCTACAATGAGCAGTTCTTC. The chain links TRBV7-9 to TRBJ2-1; the D gene is possibly TRBD1 (6 bases). Germline-derived CDR1 and CDR2 are SEHNR and FQNEAQ (reference sequence). The V end was cut by 5 bases, the J end by 0 bases, with 20 bases between. The CDR3 has 18 residues. Together with reference TRBV7-9 and TRBJ2-1, the CDR3 gives the full variable domain: DTGVSQNPRHKITKRGQNVTFRCDPISEHNRLYWYRQTLGQGPEFLTYFQNEAQLEKSRLLSDRFSAERPKGSFSTLEIQRTEQGDSAMYLCASSPTGTQRSSYNEQFFGPGTRLTVL.

The V call is TRBV11-2, the J call TRBJ2-1; 8 nucleotides match TRBD1. The CDR3 contains 19 residues. V dropped 4 bases and J dropped 0; count of bases not matched to a gene: 14. Germline V gene sequence: CDR1 SGHAT, CDR2 FQNNGV. The CDR3, as DNA: TGTGCCAGCAGCTCGGAGACAGGGGTCTTCACTAGCTCCTACAATGAGCAGTTCTTC. Its protein product is CASSSETGVFTSSYNEQFF.

The rearrangement uses TRBV9 and TRBJ2-2, with 7 bases matching TRBD2. The germline CDR1 and CDR2 sequences are SGDLS and YYNGEE. The CDR3 runs to 16 residues. The V segment lost 4 bases and the J segment 0 bases; nucleotides outside the gene matches: 6. Here the CDR3 reads CASSFSGGANTGELFF. The DNA of the CDR3 is TGTGCCAGCAGCTTCAGTGGGGGGGCGAACACCGGGGAGCTGTTTTTT.

J is TRBJ1-4 and V is TRBV5-4; D uncertain. The CDR3 consists of 11 residues. Trimming took 2 bases from V and 15 from J, leaving 11 bases between them. The germline CDR1 and CDR2 sequences are SGHNT and YYREEE (reference sequence). CDR3 sequence reads: CASSFEGGVFF. In nucleotides, the CDR3 is TGTGCCAGCAGCTTTGAGGGAGGTGTGTTTTTT.

This clonotype was counted a few times. This sequence joins TRBV7-9 and TRBJ1-3; a possible D gene is TRBD1 (5 bases). Trimming cost V 5 bases and J 4 bases, with 12 bases left between them. Germline CDR1 is SEHNR and CDR2 is FQNEAQ (reference sequence). The CDR3 runs 14 residues. For the CDR3, the DNA is TGTGCCAGCAGCCCCGGGACTCAAGGAAACACCATATATTTT. Protein sequence: CASSPGTQGNTIYF.

There are a few counts of this clonotype. This rearrangement joins TRBV11-3 to TRBJ2-2; TRBD1 agrees at 10 bases. This CDR3 spans 17 amino acids. V lost 1 base and J lost 4; bases outside the gene matches: 6. CDR1 SGHNT and CDR2 YENEEA come from the germline V gene. CDR3 DNA sequence: TGTGCCAGCAGCTTAGTCGGGGGGACAGGGGCCACCGGGGAGCTGTTTTTT. It is translated as CASSLVGGTGATGELFF.

This clonotype was seen only once. Just one base apart from a much larger clone, this may be a read error. The chain carries TRBV7-8 and TRBJ2-3; tentatively, D is TRBD2 (5 bases). With 1 base removed from V and 6 bases from J, the gap between germline ends came to 14 bases. This CDR3 is 15 amino acids long. Per the germline V gene, CDR1 is SGHVS and CDR2 is FQNEAQ. CDR3 region: CASSLGPSAADTQYF. CDR3 nucleotides: TGTGCCAGCAGCTTAGGGCCCTCAGCGGCGGATACGCAGTATTTT.

This clonotype has ten or more counts. The chain links TRBV7-9 to TRBJ1-4; perhaps TRBD1 as D (6 bases). The CDR3 loop spans 16 amino acids. V lost 8 bases to trimming and J lost 1 base, with 17 bases between them. Germline CDR1 and CDR2: SEHNR and FQNEAQ (reference sequence). The CDR3 DNA sequence: TGTGCCAGCGGGGCCCGCGGGGGCAGAACTAATGAAAAACTGTTTTTT. It codes for CASGARGGRTNEKLFF.

The CDR3 is CASSLWAGGEKLFF. Written as DNA, the CDR3 is TGTGCCAGCAGTCTATGGGCCGGTGGTGAAAAACTGTTTTTT. This rearrangement joins TRBV6-1 to TRBJ1-4; D unclear. The CDR3 contains 14 residues. Germline lookup yields CDR1 MNHNS and CDR2 SASEGT. Trimming removed 5 bases at V and 7 bases at J, with 14 bases between.

The chain has TRBV6-1 and TRBJ1-1; TRBD1 might be the D (6 bases). Trimming stripped 5 bases from V and 3 bases from J, with 10 bases between. Germline V gives CDR1 MNHNS, CDR2 SASEGT. The CDR3 extends over 13 amino acids. CDR3 DNA: TGTGCCAGCAGTAATACAGGGTACACTGAAGCTTTCTTT. Encoded protein: CASSNTGYTEAFF.

V is TRBV6-1 and J is TRBJ2-1; the D gene is possibly TRBD2 (5 bases). CDR3 length: 12 residues. Germline values: CDR1 MNHNS, CDR2 SASEGT. V was shortened by 8 bases and J by 9 bases, with 14 bases between the two germline ends. The CDR3 reads CASYGEPIEQFF. The CDR3 nucleotides read TGTGCCAGCTACGGGGAGCCCATTGAGCAGTTCTTC.

This clonotype was seen at least ten times. CDR3 protein: CASTLSGGSYNEQFF. DNA of the CDR3: TGTGCCAGTACCCTATCGGGGGGGTCCTACAATGAGCAGTTCTTC. The chain uses TRBV19 and TRBJ2-1; 8 positions agree with TRBD2. Germline V CDR1 and CDR2: LNHDA, SQIVND (reference sequence). V was pared by 7 bases and J by 1 base, with 6 bases of the junction left unmatched. The CDR3 length is 15 residues. The full variable domain, rest sourced from reference TRBV19 and TRBJ2-1, is DGGITQSPKYLFRKEGQNVTLSCEQNLNHDAMYWYRQDPGQGLRLIYYSQIVNDFQKGDIAEGYSVSREKKESFPLTVTSAQKNPTAFYLCASTLSGGSYNEQFFGPGTRLTVL.

This clonotype was counted between two and nine times. The V gene is TRBV7-3, the J gene TRBJ2-4; perhaps TRBD1 as D (6 bases). The germline V gene has CDR1 SGHTA and CDR2 FQGTGA. This CDR3 has 14 amino acids. The V end lost 5 bases, the J end lost 1 base, and 9 bases lay between the germline ends. CDR3 in amino acids: CASSGDMAKNIQYF. CDR3 nucleotides: TGTGCCAGCAGCGGGGACATGGCCAAAAACATTCAGTACTTC.

The gene calls are TRBV5-5 and TRBJ2-4, with D unclear. Deletions cut 0 bases from V and 0 bases from J, with 10 bases between. The length of the CDR3 is 16 residues. Per the germline V gene, CDR1 is SGHKS and CDR2 is YYEKEE (reference sequence). In DNA, the CDR3 is TGTGCCAGCAGCTTGGAACCGGGTCTAGCCAAAAACATTCAGTACTTC. Its protein is CASSLEPGLAKNIQYF.

The chain joins TRBV7-9 to TRBJ2-1; 9 positions agree with TRBD2. The junction had 14 bases not matched to a gene; V was cut back by 7 bases and J by 1 base. Germline assignment: CDR1 SEHNR and CDR2 FQNEAQ (reference sequence). The CDR3 covers 18 residues. The CDR3 loop reads CASTPSSPLAGSYNEQFF. CDR3 DNA: TGTGCCAGCACCCCGTCCTCCCCTCTAGCGGGATCCTACAATGAGCAGTTCTTC.

Notes on this clonotype: A read error may produce the germline difference seen at one junction end. V and J are TRBV9 and TRBJ2-3; 8 bases fit TRBD2. Germline lookup yields CDR1 SGDLS and CDR2 YYNGEE. This CDR3 is 16 amino acids long. In DNA form, the CDR3 reads TGTGCCAGCAGCGTAGGGGAGGCGGGGGGCACAAATACGCAGTATTTT. Its translation is CASSVGEAGGTNTQYF.

This clonotype was counted between two and nine times. The chain uses TRBV4-1 and TRBJ2-2; D remains unclear. CDR1 MGHRA and CDR2 YSYEKL come from the germline V gene. The CDR3 has 15 residues. V dropped 4 bases and J dropped 4 bases, with 13 bases sitting between them. The CDR3 nucleotides are TGCGCCAGCAGCCCGCACGCACAGTTCACCGGGGAGCTGTTTTTT. Protein sequence: CASSPHAQFTGELFF.

The chain uses TRBV7-6 and TRBJ2-3; possibly TRBD1 or TRBD2 for D (5 bases each). The CDR3 spans 15 residues. Germline lookup yields CDR1 SGHVS and CDR2 FNYEAQ. V was pared by 5 bases and J by 2 bases, with 14 bases between. CDR3 sequence (DNA): TGTGCCAGCAGCCTCAGTGAGGGGTTCACAGATACGCAGTATTTT. The encoded protein is CASSLSEGFTDTQYF.

V and J are TRBV12-3 or TRBV12-4 and TRBJ1-1; TRBD1 might be the D (6 bases). Trimming removed 0 bases from V and 6 bases from J, with 11 bases in between. This CDR3 is 14 amino acids long. CDR3 nucleotides: TGTGCCAGCAGTTTAGCTTCAGGGGTCCCTGAAGCTTTCTTT. Protein product: CASSLASGVPEAFF.

A few counts support this clonotype. This rearrangement joins TRBV5-1 to TRBJ1-1; perhaps TRBD1 as D (5 bases). The CDR3 is made up of 11 amino acids. V was cut by 6 bases and J by 7 bases, with 10 bases left in between. Germline loops: CDR1 SGHRS, CDR2 YFSETQ. The DNA of the CDR3 is TGCGCCAGCAATTCCCAGGGTGAAGCTTTCTTT. It codes for CASNSQGEAFF.

This clonotype has at least ten counts. This could be a read error, since a much larger clone is one nucleotide away. The genes are TRBV12-3 or TRBV12-4 and TRBJ2-1, with D unresolved. The CDR3 has 11 amino acids. V lost 7 bases, J lost 0 bases, and 1 base lay in between. The CDR3 protein is CASNSYNEQFF. As DNA, the CDR3 is TGTGCCAGCAACTCCTACAATGAGCAGTTCTTC.

This clonotype was observed a handful of times. The chain carries TRBV12-3 or TRBV12-4 and TRBJ2-1, with 8 positions matching TRBD2. With 4 bases clipped from V and 10 bases from J, the junction kept 15 bases outside the gene matches. The CDR3 totals 16 residues. The CDR3 here is CASSSPLAGPITEQFF. CDR3 coding DNA: TGTGCCAGCAGTTCGCCCTTAGCGGGGCCAATCACAGAGCAGTTCTTC.